These 27 T cell receptor beta chains share one sample of origin, sequenced in a study of identical twins. MiXCR was run by TCRdb on the 5' RACE reads, yielding one entry per CDR3 protein. This table holds some 790,000 distinct CDR3 sequences, roughly 18% found once. These same data were also listed under a study on T cells expressing NK-cell markers.

Sequences were obtained from PBMCs. Receptors originate from a woman under 30 in good health.

The sample holds many counts of this clonotype. At one end, the junction sequence differs from germline, possibly due to a read error. This chain uses TRBV5-1 with TRBJ1-1, with 9 nucleotides matching TRBD1. Germline CDR1 and CDR2: SGHRS and YFSETQ. The CDR3 consists of 14 residues. The CDR3 loop is CASSSGQGNTEAFF. The CDR3 DNA reads TGTGCCAGCAGCTCGGGACAGGGGAACACTGAAGCTTTCTTT.

This clonotype has only a few counts. The chain uses TRBV6-1 and TRBJ1-5; TRBD1 matches 8 bases. CDR1 is MNHNS, CDR2 SASEGT, per germline. V shed 5 bases, J shed 6 bases, and the junction held 3 bases outside the gene matches. The CDR3 sequence is 13 residues long. The CDR3, as DNA: TGTGCCAGCAGTCGGGACAGGCGTCAGCCCCAGCATTTT. It is translated as CASSRDRRQPQHF.

CDR3 DNA: TGTGCCAGCAGTTTGTTGGCGGACGCACCCCTCCACTTT. It yields the protein CASSLLADAPLHF. This chain joins TRBV12-3 or TRBV12-4 and TRBJ1-6; D not certain. The V and J ends lost 3 bases and 11 bases respectively, with 11 bases between them. CDR3 length equals 13 residues.

This chain uses TRBV19 with TRBJ2-5; D is ambiguous. Per germline, CDR1 LNHDA and CDR2 SQIVND (reference sequence). This CDR3 is 13 amino acids long. Between the trimmed V and J ends, which lost 5 bases and 2 bases, there was a span of 9 bases. CDR3 bases: TGTGCCAGTAGTGTGTGGGCACAAGAGACCCAGTACTTC. This sequence encodes CASSVWAQETQYF.

The chain uses TRBV6-1 and TRBJ2-7; maybe TRBD2 (5 bases). CDR1 is MNHNS and CDR2 is SASEGT in the germline V gene. V lost 8 bases and J 2 bases, leaving 19 bases between the germline ends. CDR3 length: 15 residues. Here the CDR3 DNA reads TGTGCCAGCGTAAAGACGGGATTCGATACCTACGAGCAGTACTTC. This codes for CASVKTGFDTYEQYF.

The chain has TRBV5-1 and TRBJ2-2; 13 bases match TRBD2. CDR3 length: 18 amino acids. V lost 0 bases and J lost 5; bases outside the gene matches: 7. CDR1 SGHRS and CDR2 YFSETQ come from the germline V gene. The CDR3 region is CASSLETSGGLRTGELFF. In nucleotides, the CDR3 is TGCGCCAGCAGCTTGGAGACTAGCGGGGGGCTGCGGACCGGGGAGCTGTTTTTT.

This clonotype came up many times. The rearrangement uses TRBV11-1 and TRBJ2-2; 9 nucleotides align to TRBD1. Germline V gene data show CDR1 as SGHAT and CDR2 as FQDESV (reference sequence). CDR3 length: 19 residues. Trimming removed 5 bases from V and 0 bases from J; junction bases left unmatched: 13. The CDR3 coding sequence is TGTGCCAGCAGCCGGATGGGACAGGGTCTCCGTTCGAACACCGGGGAGCTGTTTTTT. Translation gives CASSRMGQGLRSNTGELFF. The full variable domain, rest sourced from reference TRBV11-1 and TRBJ2-2, is EAEVAQSPRYKITEKSQAVAFWCDPISGHATLYWYRQILGQGPELLVQFQDESVVDDSQLPKDRFSAERLKGVDSTLKIQPAELGDSAMYLCASSRMGQGLRSNTGELFFGEGSRLTVL.

J is TRBJ2-3 and V is TRBV3-1; 8 positions agree with TRBD2. After removal of 0 bases from V and 5 bases from J, the junction contained 7 bases not matched to a gene. CDR3 length: 16 residues. Germline V gene lookup returns CDR1 LGHDT and CDR2 YNNKEL (reference sequence). The DNA of the CDR3 is TGTGCCAGCAGCCAAGATGACGGGAGGGCCCTAGATACGCAGTATTTT. Translated, it gives CASSQDDGRALDTQYF.

The genes are TRBV5-1 and TRBJ2-1; 13 positions match TRBD2. The CDR3 is made up of 16 amino acids. Germline values: CDR1 SGHRS, CDR2 YFSETQ. The ends lost 4 bases at V and 7 bases at J; junction bases unmatched: 8. The CDR3 here is CASSLLAGGPGNEQFF. The CDR3 DNA sequence: TGCGCCAGCAGCCTACTAGCGGGAGGGCCCGGAAATGAGCAGTTCTTC.

This clonotype was seen a few times. This chain uses TRBV11-2 with TRBJ2-3; TRBD1 matches at 8 bases. This CDR3 is built from 15 residues. CDR1 is SGHAT, CDR2 FQNNGV, per germline. Trimming cost V 5 bases and J 2 bases; bases outside gene matches: 6. CDR3 nucleotide sequence: TGTGCCAGCAGCCCCCGGGACAGGATCACAGATACGCAGTATTTT. As protein: CASSPRDRITDTQYF.

This clonotype has a handful of counts. The rearrangement joins TRBV20-1 to TRBJ1-6; D is unresolved. The CDR3 has 12 residues. Trimming pared 1 base from V and 4 bases from J, leaving 2 bases between. CDR1 is DFQATT and CDR2 is SNEGSKA in the germline V gene (reference sequence). CDR3 in DNA: TGCAGTGCTAGAGCTTATAATTCACCCCTCCACTTT. This sequence encodes CSARAYNSPLHF.

This clonotype has a handful of counts. V gene TRBV10-3 combines with J gene TRBJ2-5, with 8 bases that match TRBD1. Germline trimming cut 8 bases from V and 1 base from J; bases unmatched to any gene: 6. Germline CDR1 and CDR2: ENHRY and SYGVKD. The CDR3 length is 14 residues. This chain's CDR3 is CAIALTGAQETQYF. The CDR3 nucleotides read TGTGCCATCGCGCTGACAGGGGCCCAAGAGACCCAGTACTTC.

This chain uses TRBV6-5 with TRBJ1-1; a weak D match, TRBD1 (6 bases). CDR1 and CDR2 from the germline V gene are MNHEY and SVGAGI. The V end lost 4 bases, the J end lost 4 bases, and 13 bases lay between the germline ends. This CDR3 has 14 residues. CDR3 in DNA: TGTGCCAGCAGTTCAGGGGAAGGTACCACTGAAGCTTTCTTT. The encoded protein is CASSSGEGTTEAFF.

The rearrangement links TRBV20-1 to TRBJ2-3, with 11 bases identical to TRBD2. This CDR3 spans 16 amino acids. The germline gives CDR1 DFQATT, CDR2 SNEGSKA (reference sequence). V shed 0 bases and J 3 bases; nucleotides not matched to a gene: 5. As DNA, the CDR3 is TGCAGTGCTAGAGACCTACTAGCGGGAGTTACAGATACGCAGTATTTT. It translates to CSARDLLAGVTDTQYF.

This clonotype was found many times. The chain combines TRBV6-5 with TRBJ1-2; tentatively, D is TRBD1 (5 bases). The CDR3 loop spans 13 amino acids. CDR1 MNHEY and CDR2 SVGAGI come from the germline V gene. Trimming cost V 2 bases and J 8 bases, with 12 bases left between them. This chain's CDR3 is CASSYTTGGGYTF. The DNA of the CDR3 is TGTGCCAGCAGTTACACCACTGGGGGAGGCTACACCTTC.

The chain carries TRBV7-9 and TRBJ1-1; the D is unclear. The V gene lost 3 bases and the J gene lost 4 bases, with 9 bases spanning the gap. This CDR3 spans 13 amino acids. In germline, CDR1 is SEHNR, CDR2 FQNEAQ (reference sequence). The CDR3 region has the DNA TGTGCCAGCAGCTTCACTCGGAGCACTGAAGCTTTCTTT. This gives the protein CASSFTRSTEAFF.

Comments on this clonotype: Germline is not matched at one junction end, which may reflect a read error. J is TRBJ2-5 and V is TRBV29-1; D remains ambiguous. From germline, CDR1 is SQVTM and CDR2 ANQGSEA. The CDR3 extends over 14 amino acids. DNA for the CDR3: TGCTGCGTTGAAGATCAGGCTACCCAAGAGACCCAGTACTTC. Its protein is CCVEDQATQETQYF.

Only a few counts were recorded for this clonotype. The chain couples TRBV6-5 to TRBJ2-7; D perhaps matches TRBD2 (5 bases). The germline V and J ends were trimmed by 2 bases and 2 bases, with 10 bases remaining between them. This CDR3 contains 14 residues. From germline, CDR1 is MNHEY and CDR2 SVGAGI. The CDR3 loop is CASSYTGSAYEQYF. The CDR3 bases are TGTGCCAGCAGTTACACGGGGTCGGCCTACGAGCAGTACTTC.

This clonotype was counted only a few times. This chain connects TRBV27 to TRBJ1-1; D is undetermined. CDR3 length equals 13 residues. Trimming took off 0 bases at V and 8 bases at J, with 10 bases between the two ends. Germline V gives CDR1 MNHEY, CDR2 SMNVEV (reference sequence). CDR3 in amino acids: CASSLSAQREAFF. CDR3 coding DNA: TGTGCCAGCAGTTTATCAGCCCAGCGCGAAGCTTTCTTT.

This clonotype was recorded a few times. The chain carries TRBV7-8 and TRBJ2-3; TRBD2 agrees at 8 bases. CDR1 is SGHVS and CDR2 is FQNEAQ in the germline V gene. This CDR3 contains 15 residues. V shed 5 bases and J 2 bases; nucleotides not matched to a gene: 6. Here the CDR3 DNA reads TGTGCCAGCAGCACAGGACTAGCCTACACAGATACGCAGTATTTT. It yields the protein CASSTGLAYTDTQYF.

This clonotype has just a few counts. The V gene is TRBV7-9, the J gene TRBJ1-2; D call uncertain. The CDR3 totals 12 residues. Per the germline V gene, CDR1 is SEHNR and CDR2 is FQNEAQ (reference sequence). Between the trimmed V and J ends, which lost 4 bases and 8 bases, there was a span of 11 bases. The CDR3 nucleotides read TGTGCCAGCAGCTCAAACTCCCCCGGCTACACCTTC. Protein sequence: CASSSNSPGYTF.

This clonotype showed up just a few times. V usage is TRBV4-2 and J usage is TRBJ1-1; 9 positions match TRBD1. The CDR3 sequence is 16 residues long. Trimming removed 3 bases from V and 8 bases from J; junction bases left unmatched: 13. The V gene's germline CDR1 is LGHNA and CDR2 YNFKEQ. The chain's CDR3 is CASSQRAGTGQAEAFF. The CDR3 nucleotides read TGTGCCAGCAGCCAGCGAGCCGGGACAGGGCAGGCCGAAGCTTTCTTT.

V gene TRBV2 combines with J gene TRBJ2-5; D is undetermined. CDR3 size: 13 residues. Germline CDR1 and CDR2: SNHLY and FYNNEI. Trimming took 5 bases from V and 4 from J, leaving 11 bases between them. Here the CDR3 reads CASSPMSVETQYF. The CDR3 DNA reads TGTGCCAGCAGTCCCATGTCGGTAGAGACCCAGTACTTC.

This clonotype occurred a few times. The chain is built from TRBV6-5 and TRBJ2-3; D possibly uses TRBD1 or TRBD2 (6 bases each). The CDR3 is made up of 15 amino acids. In germline, CDR1 is MNHEY, CDR2 SVGAGI. Trimming shortened V by 2 bases and J by 2 bases, and 11 bases separated the two germline ends. CDR3 amino acids: CASSYRGTNTDTQYF. The CDR3 DNA sequence: TGTGCCAGCAGTTACCGCGGGACAAACACAGATACGCAGTATTTT.

This clonotype was counted only a few times. The gene calls are TRBV3-1 and TRBJ1-2; TRBD1 might be the D (5 bases). The CDR3 consists of 13 residues. The V end was cut by 6 bases, the J end by 6 bases, with 14 bases between. Per the germline V gene, CDR1 is LGHDT and CDR2 is YNNKEL (reference sequence). The DNA for the CDR3 is TGTGCCAGCAGGGATGGGACGGATCATGGCTACACCTTC. Translated, it gives CASRDGTDHGYTF.

The chain links TRBV20-1 to TRBJ1-5; the D gene is possibly TRBD1 (5 bases). Germline V CDR1 and CDR2: DFQATT, SNEGSKA (reference sequence). The CDR3 spans 13 residues. Trimming left V 3 bases short and J 2 bases short, with 8 bases between. The CDR3 DNA sequence: TGCAGTGCTAGTCGAGGGGGCAATCAGCCCCAGCATTTT. Its protein product is CSASRGGNQPQHF.

This clonotype was counted a few times. This chain connects TRBV29-1 to TRBJ2-1; no clear D. CDR1 is SQVTM and CDR2 is ANQGSEA in the germline V gene. Between the trimmed V and J ends, which lost 6 bases and 0 bases, there was a span of 12 bases. This CDR3 has 14 amino acids. CDR3 nucleotides: TGCAGCGTGTCAAAGACGGACTCCTACAATGAGCAGTTCTTC. Amino acids: CSVSKTDSYNEQFF.